The next 24 T cell receptor beta chains were all read from a single sample in a study of OX40 agonist ivuxolimab in advanced cancers. Profiling relied on immunoSEQ multiplex PCR, and the TCRdb table lists in-frame clones only, not all of them. The sample comprises around 80,000 clones, 65% to 85% of which are singletons, and roughly 6.6% rests with the top ten. The sample consisted of CD4+ or CD8+ T cells sorted from blood, taken in a trial of the OX40 agonist ivuxolimab. The receptors shown here come from an adult with an advanced solid tumor such as melanoma, head and neck, liver or kidney cancer.

The chain is built from TRBV7-8 and TRBJ2-4; D possibly corresponds to TRBD1 (6 bases). The CDR3 spans 15 residues. Looked up from germline, CDR1 is SGHVS and CDR2 is FQNEAQ. V was shortened by 5 bases and J by 11 bases, with 22 bases between the two germline ends. The CDR3 DNA reads as TGTGCCAGCAGCCCAGCACCGGACAGCTTAAGTGTTCAGTACTTC. Protein sequence: CASSPAPDSLSVQYF.

The chain employs TRBV7-2 and TRBJ2-1; a weak D match, TRBD1 (6 bases). CDR1 and CDR2 from the germline V gene are SGHTA and FQGNSA. The V and J ends lost 2 bases and 7 bases respectively, with 18 bases between them. CDR3 length: 16 amino acids. CDR3: CASSLQAGVGANEQFF. The CDR3 DNA is TGTGCCAGCAGCTTACAAGCAGGTGTGGGGGCTAATGAGCAGTTCTTC. The complete variable domain, with remaining parts taken from reference TRBV7-2 and TRBJ2-1, reads GAGVSQSPSNKVTEKGKDVELRCDPISGHTALYWYRQSLGQGLEFLIYFQGNSAPDKSGLPSDRFSAERTGGSVSTLTIQRTQQEDSAVYLCASSLQAGVGANEQFFGPGTRLTVL.

The chain combines TRBV21-1 with TRBJ2-1. TRBV21-1 is noted as a pseudogene. The CDR3 is 15 residues long. The CDR3 protein is CASSKGQYVGNEQFF. DNA of the CDR3: TGTGCCAGCAGCAAAGGCCAGTATGTGGGCAATGAGCAGTTCTTC.

The chain carries TRBV14 and TRBJ2-7; 9 bases fit TRBD1. The CDR3 loop spans 15 amino acids. V trimming: 4 bases; J trimming: 2 bases; junction bases outside the gene matches: 6. Germline-derived CDR1 and CDR2 are SGHDN and FVKESK. CDR3: CASSPLTGGTYEQYF. The CDR3 DNA reads as TGTGCCAGCAGCCCATTGACAGGGGGTACCTACGAGCAGTACTTC.

The genes are TRBV7-2 and TRBJ2-7; the match to TRBD2 covers 13 bases. V gave up 4 bases and J gave up 6 bases; unmatched junction bases: 6. CDR1 and CDR2 (germline): SGHTA, FQGNSA. The CDR3 loop spans 15 amino acids. The CDR3 DNA sequence: TGTGCCAGCAGCTCGGGACTAGCGGGAAGGGGCGAGCAGTACTTC. This gives the protein CASSSGLAGRGEQYF.

The CDR3 region has the DNA TGTGCCAGCAGCTTAGGGACAAAGGTCTATGGCTACACCTTC. This translates into CASSLGTKVYGYTF. The V and J genes are TRBV7-2 and TRBJ1-2, with D tentatively TRBD1 (5 bases). There are 14 residues in the CDR3. V lost 1 base to trimming and J lost 4 bases, with 10 bases between them. Germline V CDR1 and CDR2: SGHTA, FQGNSA.

This clone is a singleton in its sample. This chain joins TRBV19 and TRBJ2-7; D is unresolved. The CDR3 totals 15 residues. The V gene lost 3 bases and the J gene lost 0 bases, with 12 bases spanning the gap. Per germline, CDR1 LNHDA and CDR2 SQIVND (reference sequence). The CDR3, as DNA: TGTGCCAGTAGTATCCCTTCCAAGAGCTCCTACGAGCAGTACTTC. Its protein product is CASSIPSKSSYEQYF.

This clone was observed a handful of times. The CDR3 DNA is TGTGCTAGTGGTTTGGACCCTACTCCGGGACAGGGTCCAGATACGCAGTATTTT. Amino acids: CASGLDPTPGQGPDTQYF. The chain carries TRBV12-5 and TRBJ2-3; 9 nucleotides line up with TRBD1. Germline-derived CDR1 and CDR2 are LGHNT and FRNRAP. The CDR3 has 18 amino acids. The junction had 12 bases not matched to a gene; V was cut back by 1 base and J by 4 bases. The complete variable domain, with remaining parts taken from reference TRBV12-5 and TRBJ2-3, reads DARVTQTPRHKVTEMGQEVTMRCQPILGHNTVFWYRQTMMQGLELLAYFRNRAPLDDSGMPKDRFSAEMPDATLATLKIQPSEPRDSAVYFCASGLDPTPGQGPDTQYFGPGTRLTVL.

The chain recombines TRBV6-1 with TRBJ2-2, with 9 bases identical to TRBD1. Trimming removed 7 bases from V and 7 bases from J; junction bases left unmatched: 10. This CDR3 has 15 amino acids. Germline V gene sequence: CDR1 MNHNS, CDR2 SASEGT. CDR3: CASMLRQGVIGELFF. Written as DNA, the CDR3 is TGTGCCAGCATGTTGAGACAGGGGGTTATCGGGGAGCTGTTTTTT.

The chain has TRBV11-3 and TRBJ1-6; TRBD1 matches 11 bases. There are 17 residues in the CDR3. The germline V gene encodes CDR1 SGHNT and CDR2 YENEEA. After removal of 5 bases from V and 4 bases from J, the junction contained 7 bases not matched to a gene. The CDR3 protein is CASSRSGTGGYNSPLHF. As DNA, the CDR3 is TGTGCCAGCAGCCGATCCGGGACAGGGGGATATAATTCACCCCTCCACTTT.

This chain links TRBV27 with TRBJ1-4; 7 bases fit TRBD1. V dropped 4 bases and J dropped 5; count of bases not matched to a gene: 7. Germline values: CDR1 MNHEY, CDR2 SMNVEV (reference sequence). This CDR3 has 15 residues. Here the CDR3 DNA reads TGTGCCAGCAGTTCCGACAGGGACGAGAATGAAAAACTGTTTTTT. This sequence encodes CASSSDRDENEKLFF.

This chain connects TRBV6-5 to TRBJ1-6; D is unresolved. This CDR3 region has 15 residues. The germline gives CDR1 MNHEY, CDR2 SVGAGI. Trimming took 0 bases from V and 11 from J, leaving 14 bases between them. In nucleotides, the CDR3 is TGTGCCAGCAGTTACTCCAGCGCCCGGGGAGCACCCCTCCACTTT. Its translation: CASSYSSARGAPLHF.

The V and J genes are TRBV19 and TRBJ1-4, with a possible D match to TRBD1 (5 bases). V was pared by 8 bases and J by 4 bases, with 14 bases between. The CDR3 is 14 residues long. Germline V gives CDR1 LNHDA, CDR2 SQIVND (reference sequence). The CDR3 region has the DNA TGTGCCAGTTCGGCGTGGGGGTTTAATGAAAAACTGTTTTTT. Its translation: CASSAWGFNEKLFF.

This chain uses TRBV7-2 with TRBJ1-4; the match to TRBD1 covers 7 bases. The CDR3 has 15 amino acids. Trimming removed 5 bases from V and 10 bases from J; junction bases left unmatched: 13. Germline-derived CDR1 and CDR2 are SGHTA and FQGNSA. Here the CDR3 DNA reads TGTGCCAGCAGCCTCGGTGGGGGGACAGCCCTAAAACTGTTTTTT. This gives the protein CASSLGGGTALKLFF.

This clone came up once. The chain uses TRBV7-6 and TRBJ2-3, with 8 bases that match TRBD1. This CDR3 comprises 15 residues. V trimming: 1 base; J trimming: 3 bases; junction bases outside the gene matches: 3. Germline loops: CDR1 SGHVS, CDR2 FNYEAQ. The CDR3 loop reads CASSLGTGKTDTQYF. In DNA, the CDR3 is TGTGCCAGCAGCTTAGGGACAGGGAAGACAGATACGCAGTATTTT.

This clone was counted once. The J gene is TRBJ1-2, the V gene TRBV6-6, with D unresolved. The CDR3 is 14 residues long. Germline values: CDR1 MNHNY, CDR2 SVGAGI (reference sequence). The ends were cut back, 6 bases at V and 7 bases at J, with 18 bases in the middle. CDR3 nucleotide sequence: TGTGCCAGCAGCAGTCGAAGCGAACCGGGTGGCTACACCTTC. This encodes CASSSRSEPGGYTF.

The chain combines TRBV27 with TRBJ2-2; 7 nucleotides align to TRBD1. This CDR3 has 13 amino acids. V lost 8 bases and J lost 6; bases outside the gene matches: 6. Germline assignment: CDR1 MNHEY and CDR2 SMNVEV (reference sequence). CDR3 amino acids: CASRPTGSGELFF. The CDR3 DNA sequence: TGTGCCAGCCGGCCGACAGGGTCCGGGGAGCTGTTTTTT.

This clone was seen more than once but under ten times. The chain combines TRBV15 with TRBJ2-3; no definite D call. V lost 0 bases to trimming and J lost 2 bases, with 9 bases between them. Germline assignment: CDR1 LNHNV and CDR2 YYDKDF (reference sequence). This CDR3 is built from 15 residues. The CDR3 loop reads CATSRDSSNTDTQYF. CDR3 nucleotides: TGTGCCACCAGCAGAGATTCCTCGAACACAGATACGCAGTATTTT.

The CDR3 DNA reads as TGTGCCAGCAGTTACGCCGGGACTAGACCGTCATTGGTGCAGTACTTC. Protein sequence: CASSYAGTRPSLVQYF. The chain carries TRBV6-5 and TRBJ2-7, with 8 bases that match TRBD2. The CDR3 loop spans 16 amino acids. Trimming at V came to 2 bases and at J to 9 bases, leaving 15 bases not matched to a gene. Per the germline V gene, CDR1 is MNHEY and CDR2 is SVGAGI.

The rearrangement joins TRBV7-8 to TRBJ2-5; D remains ambiguous. V was clipped by 5 bases and J by 5 bases, with 6 bases between them. Germline lookup yields CDR1 SGHVS and CDR2 FQNEAQ. The CDR3 has 11 amino acids. DNA for the CDR3: TGTGCCAGCAGCCCCTGGGAGACCCAGTACTTC. Its translation is CASSPWETQYF.

The rearrangement links TRBV7-9 to TRBJ2-5; TRBD1 is a possible D gene (6 bases). This CDR3 is 13 amino acids long. The germline V gene has CDR1 SEHNR and CDR2 FQNEAQ (reference sequence). Between the trimmed V and J ends, which lost 4 bases and 1 base, there was a span of 7 bases. The CDR3 region has the DNA TGTGCCAGCAGCTACAGGGCCCAAGAGACCCAGTACTTC. Encoded protein: CASSYRAQETQYF. The full variable domain, its missing parts supplied by reference TRBV7-9 and TRBJ2-5, is DTGVSQNPRHKITKRGQNVTFRCDPISEHNRLYWYRQTLGQGPEFLTYFQNEAQLEKSRLLSDRFSAERPKGSFSTLEIQRTEQGDSAMYLCASSYRAQETQYFGPGTRLLVL.

This clone was recorded a few times. This chain links TRBV6-5 with TRBJ1-1; possibly TRBD1 for D (5 bases). Germline V gene lookup returns CDR1 MNHEY and CDR2 SVGAGI. V lost 0 bases, J lost 4 bases, and 12 bases lay in between. The CDR3 contains 15 residues. The chain's CDR3 is CASSYSLRGGTEAFF. The CDR3, as DNA: TGTGCCAGCAGTTACTCGCTCCGGGGGGGCACTGAAGCTTTCTTT.

This chain joins TRBV6-5 and TRBJ2-6; D may match TRBD1 or TRBD2 (5 bases each). The CDR3 is 15 amino acids. Germline V gives CDR1 MNHEY, CDR2 SVGAGI. Deletions cut 5 bases from V and 4 bases from J, with 12 bases between. The CDR3 DNA is TGTGCCAGCAGTCCCGGGACGCGGGGGGCCAACGTCCTGACTTTC. This translates into CASSPGTRGANVLTF.

This sequence joins TRBV7-8 and TRBJ2-1, with D hard to call. V lost 5 bases and J 10 bases, leaving 15 bases between the germline ends. The CDR3 totals 13 residues. Germline values: CDR1 SGHVS, CDR2 FQNEAQ. Here the CDR3 DNA reads TGTGCCAGCAGCCAGGAGCTAAGGGCGGAGCAGTTCTTC. As protein: CASSQELRAEQFF.